The 5 T cell receptor beta chains in this list originate from one sample, sequenced in a study of blood T cell repertoires in COVID-19. The assay was immunoSEQ multiplex PCR, and TCRdb's table has in-frame clones only and misses some. The table lists approximately 140,000 clones, around nine tenths of them singletons. The material sequenced was peripheral blood. These receptors all come from a man aged 50 to 59 with active or convalescent COVID-19.

V is TRBV28 and J is TRBJ1-2; possible D gene TRBD1, 5 bases. From germline, CDR1 is MDHEN and CDR2 SYDVKM. The CDR3 runs 11 residues. V lost 10 bases and J 8 bases, leaving 14 bases between the germline ends. This chain's CDR3 is CATHSGHGYTF. In nucleotides, the CDR3 is TGTGCCACGCATTCAGGGCACGGCTACACCTTC.

The rearrangement joins TRBV29-1 to TRBJ2-1; 7 nucleotides agree with TRBD2. This CDR3 contains 14 residues. V was pared by 5 bases and J by 10 bases, with 14 bases of the junction left unmatched. The germline V gene encodes CDR1 SQVTM and CDR2 ANQGSEA. The CDR3 reads CSVTPRTSKVEQFF. The DNA for the CDR3 is TGCAGCGTTACGCCCCGGACTAGTAAAGTAGAGCAGTTCTTC.

This rearrangement joins TRBV6-5 to TRBJ2-1, with 9 nucleotides matching TRBD2. The ends lost 3 bases at V and 8 bases at J; junction bases unmatched: 11. CDR3 length: 16 amino acids. The germline gives CDR1 MNHEY, CDR2 SVGAGI. CDR3 protein: CASSYSGSRGTDEQFF. The CDR3 DNA sequence: TGTGCCAGCAGTTATAGCGGGAGTAGGGGAACCGATGAGCAGTTCTTC.

The V gene is TRBV28, the J gene TRBJ2-6; D is perhaps TRBD2 (5 bases). The germline V gene has CDR1 MDHEN and CDR2 SYDVKM. The CDR3 is 18 amino acids. V was shortened by 5 bases and J by 0 bases, with 17 bases between the two germline ends. The CDR3 loop reads CASSPGGGYPSGANVLTF. In nucleotides, the CDR3 is TGTGCCAGCAGTCCCGGTGGAGGTTACCCCTCTGGGGCCAACGTCCTGACTTTC.

The rearrangement joins TRBV11-3 to TRBJ2-6, with 7 bases that match TRBD1. The CDR3 length is 17 residues. Germline V lookup: CDR1 SGHNT, CDR2 YENEEA. Unmatched junction bases numbered 3, after V lost 1 base and J lost 0 bases. This CDR3 is CASSLGQGDSGANVLTF. In nucleotides, the CDR3 is TGTGCCAGCAGCTTAGGACAGGGAGACTCTGGGGCCAACGTCCTGACTTTC.